Shown below are 10 T cell receptor beta chains from a single sample sequenced in a study of cytomegalovirus exposure and HLA in healthy donors. PCR was performed using 60 Vbeta and 13 Jbeta primers. Assay: immunoSEQ multiplex PCR; the TCRdb copy retains only in-frame clones and omits some. The sample shows about 200,000 clones, 79% of them seen only once. The sequenced sample was PBMCs. These receptors all come from a woman between 45 and 60 years old in good health and CMV-seronegative.

V is TRBV6-1 and J is TRBJ1-1; D perhaps matches TRBD1 (5 bases). The V and J ends lost 4 bases and 5 bases respectively, with 14 bases between them. CDR1 MNHNS and CDR2 SASEGT come from the germline V gene. CDR3 size: 14 residues. The CDR3 loop is CASSGQGGRTEAFF. The CDR3 DNA sequence: TGTGCCAGCAGTGGTCAGGGAGGACGGACTGAAGCTTTCTTT.

This clone was recorded once. The chain has TRBV5-6 and TRBJ2-5, with 9 bases matching TRBD1. J was trimmed by 5 bases and V by 4 bases; bases with no gene match: 9. The CDR3 has 15 amino acids. Germline-derived CDR1 and CDR2 are SGHDT and YYEEEE. CDR3 sequence: CASSGTGGREETQYF. DNA of the CDR3: TGTGCCAGCAGCGGTACAGGGGGCCGGGAGGAGACCCAGTACTTC.

The chain uses TRBV5-1 and TRBJ2-7; TRBD1 matches 7 bases. V was pared by 4 bases and J by 7 bases, with 14 bases of the junction left unmatched. Germline values: CDR1 SGHRS, CDR2 YFSETQ. The CDR3 sequence is 15 residues long. CDR3 coding DNA: TGCGCCAGCAGCATCCGACCGGGACAGTCGGGTGAGCAGTACTTC. Protein sequence: CASSIRPGQSGEQYF.

The chain recombines TRBV6-6 with TRBJ1-2; tentatively, D is TRBD1 (5 bases). Trimming removed 5 bases at V and 1 base at J, with 11 bases between. The CDR3 has 14 residues. CDR1 is MNHNY and CDR2 is SVGAGI in the germline V gene (reference sequence). The CDR3 coding sequence is TGTGCCAGCAGTACTGGCGACAGTAACTATGGCTACACCTTC. Translating gives CASSTGDSNYGYTF.

This clone was seen only a few times. The genes are TRBV15 and TRBJ1-6; TRBD1 matches 7 bases. Per germline, CDR1 LNHNV and CDR2 YYDKDF (reference sequence). V gave up 2 bases and J gave up 9 bases; unmatched junction bases: 7. This CDR3 region has 15 residues. As DNA, the CDR3 is TGTGCCACCAGCAGAAGCTTGACAGGGACTTCACCCCTCCACTTT. It translates to CATSRSLTGTSPLHF.

This clone has more than one count but fewer than ten. The V call is TRBV4-3, the J call TRBJ2-7; D possibly corresponds to TRBD1 (5 bases). CDR1 is LGHNA, CDR2 YSLEER, per germline. V gave up 1 base and J gave up 1 base, with 11 bases separating them. The CDR3 contains 15 residues. For the CDR3, the DNA is TGCGCCAGCAGCCAAGGGGGCCAGGGTTCCTACGAGCAGTACTTC. It codes for CASSQGGQGSYEQYF.

The rearrangement links TRBV9 to TRBJ1-3; 10 positions match TRBD1. This CDR3 has 15 residues. Germline V gene sequence: CDR1 SGDLS, CDR2 YYNGEE. With V trimmed by 4 bases and J by 4 bases, 5 bases remained unmatched. Written as DNA, the CDR3 is TGTGCCAGCAGCAGACAGGGGGCGTGGGGAAACACCATATATTTT. Residues: CASSRQGAWGNTIYF.

The chain combines TRBV19 with TRBJ1-4; tentatively, D is TRBD1 (6 bases). The CDR3 is 14 amino acids. V lost 7 bases and J 7 bases, leaving 16 bases between the germline ends. Germline-derived CDR1 and CDR2 are LNHDA and SQIVND (reference sequence). For the CDR3, the DNA is TGTGCCAGTAACGAATGGGACATGGGTGAAAAACTGTTTTTT. Its translation is CASNEWDMGEKLFF.

The chain employs TRBV9 and TRBJ1-2, with 9 bases matching TRBD1. In germline, CDR1 is SGDLS, CDR2 YYNGEE. CDR3 length equals 15 residues. V lost 3 bases, J lost 4 bases, and 7 bases stayed unmatched. In DNA form, the CDR3 reads TGTGCCAGCAGCGGCGGGACAGGGCGATCCTATGGCTACACCTTC. Translated: CASSGGTGRSYGYTF.

The chain recombines TRBV9 with TRBJ2-6, with D uncertain. Germline V gives CDR1 SGDLS, CDR2 YYNGEE. The ends were cut back, 0 bases at V and 2 bases at J, with 6 bases in the middle. The CDR3 totals 15 residues. CDR3 DNA sequence: TGTGCCAGCAGCGTAGGAGGCCCTGGGGCCAACGTCCTGACTTTC. It specifies CASSVGGPGANVLTF.